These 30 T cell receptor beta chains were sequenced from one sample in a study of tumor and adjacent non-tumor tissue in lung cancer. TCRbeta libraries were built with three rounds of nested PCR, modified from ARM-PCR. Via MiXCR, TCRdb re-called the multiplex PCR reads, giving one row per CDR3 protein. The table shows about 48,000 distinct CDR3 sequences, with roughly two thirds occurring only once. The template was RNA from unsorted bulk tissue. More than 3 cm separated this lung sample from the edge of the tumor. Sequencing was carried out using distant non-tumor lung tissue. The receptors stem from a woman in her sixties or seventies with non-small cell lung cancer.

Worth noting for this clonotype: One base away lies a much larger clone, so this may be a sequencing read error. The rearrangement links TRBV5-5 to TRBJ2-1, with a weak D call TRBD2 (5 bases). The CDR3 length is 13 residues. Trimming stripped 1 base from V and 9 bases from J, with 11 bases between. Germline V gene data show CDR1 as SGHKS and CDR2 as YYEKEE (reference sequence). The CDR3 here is CASSLWRASEQFF. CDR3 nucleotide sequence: TGTGCCAGCAGCTTGTGGCGGGCTAGTGAGCAGTTCTTC.

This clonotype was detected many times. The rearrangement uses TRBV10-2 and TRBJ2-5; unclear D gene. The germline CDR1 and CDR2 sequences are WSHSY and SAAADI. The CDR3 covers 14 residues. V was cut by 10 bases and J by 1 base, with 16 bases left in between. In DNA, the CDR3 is TGCGCCATGAGTGCAGGTGCGGCCCAAGAGACCCAGTACTTC. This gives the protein CAMSAGAAQETQYF.

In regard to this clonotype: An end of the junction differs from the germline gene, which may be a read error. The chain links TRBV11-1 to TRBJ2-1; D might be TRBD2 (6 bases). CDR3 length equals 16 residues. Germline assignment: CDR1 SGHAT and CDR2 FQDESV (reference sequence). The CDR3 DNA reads TGTGTCAGCAGCTTAGTCTCAGCGGGCCTGTACAATGAGCAGTTCTTC. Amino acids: CVSSLVSAGLYNEQFF.

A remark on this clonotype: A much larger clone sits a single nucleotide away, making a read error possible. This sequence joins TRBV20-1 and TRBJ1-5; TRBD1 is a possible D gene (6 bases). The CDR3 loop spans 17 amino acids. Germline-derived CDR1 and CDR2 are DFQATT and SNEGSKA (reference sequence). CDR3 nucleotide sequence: TGCAGTTCTAGAGCCACCAGGACAGATTATAGCAATCAGCCCCAGCATTTT. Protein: CSSRATRTDYSNQPQHF.

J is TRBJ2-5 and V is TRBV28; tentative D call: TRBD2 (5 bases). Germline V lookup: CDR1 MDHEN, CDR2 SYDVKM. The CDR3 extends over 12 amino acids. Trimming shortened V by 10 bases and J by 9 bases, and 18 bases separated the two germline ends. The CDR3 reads CATFSAFGAQYF. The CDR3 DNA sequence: TGTGCCACCTTTAGTGCGTTCGGGGCCCAGTACTTC.

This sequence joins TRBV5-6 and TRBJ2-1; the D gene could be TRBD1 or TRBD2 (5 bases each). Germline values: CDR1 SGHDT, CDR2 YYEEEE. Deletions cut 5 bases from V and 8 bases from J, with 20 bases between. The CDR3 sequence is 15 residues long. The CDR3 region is CASSSGPQEEYEQFF. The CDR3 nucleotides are TGTGCCAGCAGTTCGGGACCCCAGGAAGAGTATGAGCAGTTCTTC.

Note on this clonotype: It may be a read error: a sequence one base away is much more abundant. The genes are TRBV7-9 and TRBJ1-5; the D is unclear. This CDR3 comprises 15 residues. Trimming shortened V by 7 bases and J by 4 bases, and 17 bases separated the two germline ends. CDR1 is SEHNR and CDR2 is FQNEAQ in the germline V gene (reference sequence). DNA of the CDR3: TGTGCCAGCATCTCAATTTGGGGAGGGAATCAGCCCCAGCATTTT. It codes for CASISIWGGNQPQHF.

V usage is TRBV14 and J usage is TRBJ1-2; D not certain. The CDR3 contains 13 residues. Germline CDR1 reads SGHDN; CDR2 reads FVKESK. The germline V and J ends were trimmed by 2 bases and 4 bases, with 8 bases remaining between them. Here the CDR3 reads CASSQTRSYGYTF. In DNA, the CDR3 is TGTGCCAGCAGCCAAACACGCAGCTATGGCTACACCTTC.

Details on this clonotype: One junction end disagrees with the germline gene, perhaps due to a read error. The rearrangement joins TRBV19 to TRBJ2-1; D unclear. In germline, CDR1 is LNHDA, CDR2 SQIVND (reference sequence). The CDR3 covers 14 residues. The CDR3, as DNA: TGTGCCAGTAGTATAGAAGCGACATTCGATGAGCAGTCCTTC. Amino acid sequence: CASSIEATFDEQSF.

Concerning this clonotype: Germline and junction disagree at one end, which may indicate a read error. This CDR3 reads CASSREGREDTHYF. Written as DNA, the CDR3 is TGTGCCAGCAGCCGGGAGGGCCGGGAAGATACGCATTATTTT. The V and J genes are TRBV2 and TRBJ2-3; 8 nucleotides align to TRBD2. This CDR3 spans 14 amino acids. In germline, CDR1 is SNHLY, CDR2 FYNNEI.

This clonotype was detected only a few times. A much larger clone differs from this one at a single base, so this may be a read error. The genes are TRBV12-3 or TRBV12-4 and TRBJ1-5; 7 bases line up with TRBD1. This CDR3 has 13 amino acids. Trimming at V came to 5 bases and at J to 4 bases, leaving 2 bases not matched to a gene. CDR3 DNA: TGTGCCAGCAGTCGACAGGGAAATCAGCCCCAGCATTTT. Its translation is CASSRQGNQPQHF.

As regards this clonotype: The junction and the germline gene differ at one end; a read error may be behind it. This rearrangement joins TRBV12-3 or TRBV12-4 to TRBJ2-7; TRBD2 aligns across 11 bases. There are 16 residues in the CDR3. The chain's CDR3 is CVSSLSFTSGSYEQYF. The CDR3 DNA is TGTGTCAGCAGTCTATCCTTCACTAGCGGGAGCTACGAGCAGTACTTC.

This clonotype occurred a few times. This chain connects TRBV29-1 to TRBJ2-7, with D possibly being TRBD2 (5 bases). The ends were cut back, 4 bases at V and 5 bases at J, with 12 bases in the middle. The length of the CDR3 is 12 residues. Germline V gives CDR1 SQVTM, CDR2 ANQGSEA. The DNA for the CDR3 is TGCAGCGTTGGGACTCGATCCCACGAGCAGTACTTC. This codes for CSVGTRSHEQYF.

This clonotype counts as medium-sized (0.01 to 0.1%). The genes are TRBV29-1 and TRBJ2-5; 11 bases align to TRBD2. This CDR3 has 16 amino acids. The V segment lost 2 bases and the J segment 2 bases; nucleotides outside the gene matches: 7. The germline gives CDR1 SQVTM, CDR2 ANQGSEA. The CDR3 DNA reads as TGCAGCGTTGAAACACTGACTAGCGGGATTCAAGAGACCCAGTACTTC. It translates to CSVETLTSGIQETQYF. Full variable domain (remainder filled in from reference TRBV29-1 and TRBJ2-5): SAVISQKPSRDICQRGTSLTIQCQVDSQVTMMFWYRQQPGQSLTLIATANQGSEATYESGFVIDKFPISRPNLTFSTLTVSNMSPEDSSIYLCSVETLTSGIQETQYFGPGTRLLVL.

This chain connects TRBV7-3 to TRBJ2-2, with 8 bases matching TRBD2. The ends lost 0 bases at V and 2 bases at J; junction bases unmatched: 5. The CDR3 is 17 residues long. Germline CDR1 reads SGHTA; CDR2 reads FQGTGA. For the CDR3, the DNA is TGTGCCAGCAGCTTAACCGCTAGCGGGCGTAACACCGGGGAGCTGTTTTTT. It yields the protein CASSLTASGRNTGELFF.

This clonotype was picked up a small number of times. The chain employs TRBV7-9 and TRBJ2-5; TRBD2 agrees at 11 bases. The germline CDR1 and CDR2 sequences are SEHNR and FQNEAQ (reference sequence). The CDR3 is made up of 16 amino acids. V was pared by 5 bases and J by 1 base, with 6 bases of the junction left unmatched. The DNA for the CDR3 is TGTGCCAGCAGCCCGCCGGGGACTAGCGGCCAAGAGACCCAGTACTTC. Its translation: CASSPPGTSGQETQYF.

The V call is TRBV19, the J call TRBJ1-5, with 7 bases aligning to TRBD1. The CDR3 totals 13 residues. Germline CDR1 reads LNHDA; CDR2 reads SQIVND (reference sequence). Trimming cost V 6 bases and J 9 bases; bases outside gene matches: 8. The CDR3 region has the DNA TGTGCCAGTAGCCAACAGGGGAGGTCGCCCCAGCATTTT. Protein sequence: CASSQQGRSPQHF.

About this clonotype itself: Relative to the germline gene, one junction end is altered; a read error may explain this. CDR3 protein: CASHDLVGCDTGEQFF. In DNA form, the CDR3 reads TGCGCCAGCCACGACTTGGTAGGATGTGACACCGGGGAGCAGTTTTTT. V and J are TRBV6-6 and TRBJ2-2; possibly TRBD2 for D (5 bases). Germline V lookup: CDR1 MNHNY, CDR2 SVGAGI (reference sequence). CDR3 size: 16 residues.

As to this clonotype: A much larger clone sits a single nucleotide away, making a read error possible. The CDR3 DNA is TGTGCCAGCAGCTTGGGGGGTAGCTATGGTCAGGGAGTCTACAATGAGCAGTTCTTC. This encodes CASSLGGSYGQGVYNEQFF. The J gene is TRBJ2-1, the V gene TRBV5-5; D is perhaps TRBD1 or TRBD2 (5 bases each). CDR3 length: 19 amino acids. CDR1 is SGHKS and CDR2 is YYEKEE in the germline V gene (reference sequence). V lost 0 bases to trimming and J lost 3 bases, with 22 bases between them.

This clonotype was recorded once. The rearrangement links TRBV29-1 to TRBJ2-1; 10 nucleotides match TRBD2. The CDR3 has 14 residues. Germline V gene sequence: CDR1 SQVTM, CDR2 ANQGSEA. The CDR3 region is CIAEGSSGSNEQFF. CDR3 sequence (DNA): TGCATCGCCGAGGGGTCTAGCGGGAGCAACGAGCAGTTCTTC.

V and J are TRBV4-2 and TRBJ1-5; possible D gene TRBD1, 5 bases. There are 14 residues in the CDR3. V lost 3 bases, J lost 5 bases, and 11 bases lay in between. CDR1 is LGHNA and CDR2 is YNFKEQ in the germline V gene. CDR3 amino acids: CASSHTGGDQPQHF. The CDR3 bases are TGTGCCAGCAGCCACACAGGAGGCGATCAGCCCCAGCATTTT.

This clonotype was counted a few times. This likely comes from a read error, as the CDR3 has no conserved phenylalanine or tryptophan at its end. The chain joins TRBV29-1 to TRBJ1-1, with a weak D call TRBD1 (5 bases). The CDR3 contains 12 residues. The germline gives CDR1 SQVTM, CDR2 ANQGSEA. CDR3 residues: CCVARAETEAFL. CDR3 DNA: TGCTGCGTTGCCAGGGCTGAGACTGAAGCTTTCCTT.

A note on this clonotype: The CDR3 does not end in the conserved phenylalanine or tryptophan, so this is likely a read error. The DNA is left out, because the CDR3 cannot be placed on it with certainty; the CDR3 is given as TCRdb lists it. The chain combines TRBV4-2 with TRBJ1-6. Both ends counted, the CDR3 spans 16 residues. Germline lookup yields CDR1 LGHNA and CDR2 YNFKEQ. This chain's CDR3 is CASSRGQSSYNSPFHY.

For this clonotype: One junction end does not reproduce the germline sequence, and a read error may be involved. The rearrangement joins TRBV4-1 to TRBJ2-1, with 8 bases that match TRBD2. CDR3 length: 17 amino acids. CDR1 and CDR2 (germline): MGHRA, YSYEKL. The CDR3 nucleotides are TGCGCCAGCGGCCATGGGCCAGCGGGAGTGCTTAGGGGTGAGCAGTTCTTC. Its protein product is CASGHGPAGVLRGEQFF.

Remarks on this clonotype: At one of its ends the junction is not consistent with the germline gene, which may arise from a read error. CDR3 nucleotides: TGCAGCATTGAGGAAGCAAACCACTATGGCTACACCTTC. Residues: CSIEEANHYGYTF. The chain joins TRBV29-1 to TRBJ1-2; no reliable D call. The CDR3 extends over 13 amino acids. The germline gives CDR1 SQVTM, CDR2 ANQGSEA.

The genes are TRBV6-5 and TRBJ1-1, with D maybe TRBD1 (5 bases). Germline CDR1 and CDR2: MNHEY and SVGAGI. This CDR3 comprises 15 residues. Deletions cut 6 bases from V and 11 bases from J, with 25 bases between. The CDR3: CASRQKGRLNTEAFF. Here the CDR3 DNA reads TGTGCCAGCAGGCAGAAGGGGAGGCTGAACACCGAGGCTTTCTTT.

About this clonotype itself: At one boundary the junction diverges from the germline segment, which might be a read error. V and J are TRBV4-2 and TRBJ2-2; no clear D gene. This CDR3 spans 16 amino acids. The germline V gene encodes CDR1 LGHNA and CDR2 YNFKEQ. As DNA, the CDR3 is TGTGAGAGCAGACAAGATTGGGCCACGAACACCGGAGAGCTGTTTTTT. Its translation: CESRQDWATNTGELFF.

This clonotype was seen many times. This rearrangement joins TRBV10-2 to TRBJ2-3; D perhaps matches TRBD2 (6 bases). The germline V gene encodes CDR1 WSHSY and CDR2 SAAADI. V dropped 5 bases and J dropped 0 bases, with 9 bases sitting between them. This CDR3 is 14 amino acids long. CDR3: CASSTAGSTDTQYF. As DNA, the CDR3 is TGCGCCAGCAGTACAGCGGGCAGCACAGATACGCAGTATTTT.

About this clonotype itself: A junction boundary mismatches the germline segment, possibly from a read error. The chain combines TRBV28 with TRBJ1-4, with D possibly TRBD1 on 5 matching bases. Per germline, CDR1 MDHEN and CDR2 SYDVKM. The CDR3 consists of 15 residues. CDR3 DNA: TGTGACAGCTTTCATCAGGGAGACCCGAATGTAAAACTGTTTTTT. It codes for CDSFHQGDPNVKLFF.

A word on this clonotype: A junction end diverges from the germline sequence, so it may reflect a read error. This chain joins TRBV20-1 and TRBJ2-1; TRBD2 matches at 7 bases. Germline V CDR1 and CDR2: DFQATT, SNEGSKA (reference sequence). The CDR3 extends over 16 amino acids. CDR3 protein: CSARAPLGLADPGQSF. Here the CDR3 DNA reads TGCAGTGCTAGGGCCCCCCTAGGGCTAGCGGATCCCGGGCAGTCCTTC.